These T cell receptor beta chains were read from a single sample in a study of T-cell reconstitution after alpha-beta-depleted transplantation in children. MiXCR, run by TCRdb on the PCR reads, gives a single entry per CDR3 protein. The repertoire holds 150,000 to 250,000 distinct CDR3 sequences, with roughly 6.5% as singletons. This specimen was PBMCs, taken before TCRalphabeta/CD19-depleted stem cell transplant. The source is a girl less than two years old with combined immunodeficiency, due to receive a stem cell transplant. Each CDR3 is given with its conserved first and last residue. The D gene is left open where the match is weak. Not all rows give a size; the values are once, few, many and, for expanded clones, a class.

TRBV7-9	many	TRBJ2-3	.	CASSSSLRTVTDTQYF	TGTGCCAGCAGCTCCTCACTTAGGACAGTTACAGATACGCAGTATTTT
TRBV7-2	many	TRBJ2-3	TRBD2	CASSPLAGLRTDTQYF	TGTGCCAGCAGCCCATTAGCGGGGCTCCGCACAGATACGCAGTATTTT
TRBV11-2	many	TRBJ2-1	.	CASSLEGLRYNEQFF	TGTGCCAGCAGCTTAGAGGGCCTACGTTACAATGAGCAGTTCTTC
TRBV11-3	many	TRBJ1-1	.	CASSPPRGNTEAFF	TGTGCCAGCAGCCCTCCGCGGGGGAACACTGAAGCTTTCTTT
TRBV18	many	TRBJ2-1	TRBD2	CASSPLTSGIYNEQFF	TGTGCCAGCTCACCCCTGACTAGCGGGATATACAATGAGCAGTTCTTC
TRBV19	once	TRBJ1-1	.	CASSIAGAMNTEAFF	TGTGCCAGTAGTATAGCGGGGGCCATGAACACTGAAGCTTTCTTT
TRBV3-1	.	TRBJ2-2	.	CASSRRGPGTGELFF	TGTGCCAGCAGCCGGAGGGGGCCTGGGACCGGGGAGCTGTTTTTT
TRBV5-1	many	TRBJ2-3	TRBD2	CASSFERGATDTQYF	TGCGCCAGCAGCTTCGAGCGGGGGGCAACAGATACGCAGTATTTT
TRBV7-6	many	TRBJ2-3	TRBD1	CASSLGTGIGTDTQYF	TGTGCCAGCAGCCTTGGGACAGGGATCGGGACAGATACGCAGTATTTT
TRBV27	many	TRBJ1-1	.	CASSVGAGAEAFF	TGTGCCAGCAGCGTGGGGGCGGGGGCTGAAGCTTTCTTT
TRBV24-1	many	TRBJ2-1	.	CATSDLGLPLEQFF	TGTGCCACCAGTGACCTCGGACTGCCGCTAGAGCAGTTCTTC
TRBV3-1	.	TRBJ2-3	TRBD2	CASSPQGLAGGPTDTQYF	TGTGCCAGCAGCCCACAGGGACTAGCGGGAGGACCGACAGATACGCAGTATTTT
TRBV19	.	TRBJ2-1	.	CASIKNVLSYNEQFF	TGTGCTTCAATTAAAAACGTTCTTAGCTACAATGAGCAGTTCTTC
TRBV27	many	TRBJ2-5	TRBD2	CASSLGRTSGSETQYF	TGTGCCAGCAGTTTGGGACGGACTAGCGGGAGCGAGACCCAGTACTTC
TRBV7-8	many	TRBJ2-5	.	CASSLLAPTQYF	TGTGCCAGCAGCTTACTAGCGCCCACCCAGTACTTC
TRBV27	few	TRBJ1-5	.	CASSFYAGKNQPQHF	TGTGCCAGCAGTTTTTATGCGGGGAAAAATCAGCCCCAGCATTTT
TRBV7-8	many	TRBJ2-2	.	CASSFWDKSGELFF	TGTGCCAGCAGCTTCTGGGACAAGTCCGGGGAGCTGTTTTTT
TRBV15	many	TRBJ2-7	.	CATRRDSLYEQYF	TGTGCCACCAGACGGGACTCGCTCTACGAGCAGTACTTC
TRBV3-1	many	TRBJ2-5	TRBD2	CASRGGPEGETQYF	TGTGCCAGCAGGGGAGGGCCCGAGGGGGAGACCCAGTACTTC
TRBV20-1	many	TRBJ1-1	.	CSARGPDTEAFF	TGCAGTGCTAGAGGTCCGGACACTGAAGCTTTCTTT
TRBV28	many	TRBJ2-3	TRBD1	CASGTGGLRGTDTQYF	TGTGCCAGCGGGACAGGGGGACTAAGGGGCACAGATACGCAGTATTTT
TRBV21-1	many	TRBJ1-1	.	CASSLEKAGTEAFF	TGTGCCAGCAGCCTTGAGAAGGCGGGCACTGAAGCTTTCTTT
TRBV28	many	TRBJ2-1	.	CASSSPFVALRGNEQFF	TGTGCCAGCAGTTCACCCTTTGTAGCACTACGAGGCAATGAGCAGTTCTTC
TRBV7-9	.	TRBJ1-2	.	CASSPDGLNYGYTF	TGTGCCAGCAGCCCCGATGGTTTGAACTATGGCTACACCTTC
TRBV29-1	.	TRBJ2-1	.	CSVDPGTYNEQFF	TGCAGCGTTGATCCGGGTACCTACAATGAGCAGTTCTTC
TRBV7-8	.	TRBJ2-1	TRBD2	CASSPMSAGGNEQFF	TGTGCCAGCAGCCCCATGTCAGCGGGGGGGAATGAGCAGTTCTTC
TRBV29-1	many	TRBJ2-1	TRBD2	CSVDPSSGEEQFF	TGCAGCGTTGATCCTTCAAGCGGGGAGGAGCAGTTCTTC
TRBV11-3	many	TRBJ2-1	TRBD2	CASSLDGGVWVNEQFF	TGTGCCAGCAGCTTAGATGGGGGGGTTTGGGTGAATGAGCAGTTCTTC
TRBV7-9	many	TRBJ1-1	.	CASSSMKDRSNTEAFF	TGTGCCAGCAGCTCTATGAAGGACAGATCGAACACTGAAGCTTTCTTT
TRBV7-6	few	TRBJ1-1	.	CASSRVFNEAFF	TGTGCCAGCAGCCGCGTCTTCAATGAAGCTTTCTTT
TRBV12-3/TRBV12-4	.	TRBJ2-3	.	CASSFAGDTQYF	TGTGCCAGCAGTTTCGCCGGGGATACGCAGTATTTT
TRBV10-3	many	TRBJ2-7	.	CAISELKLSREQYF	TGTGCCATCAGTGAGTTAAAACTCTCTAGAGAGCAGTACTTC
TRBV15	many	TRBJ1-6	TRBD1	CATSREPGQGVGSPLHF	TGTGCCACCAGCAGAGAACCGGGACAGGGGGTGGGTTCACCCCTCCACTTT
TRBV9	many	TRBJ2-1	TRBD2	CASTSGGYNEQFF	TGTGCCAGCACCAGCGGGGGTTACAATGAGCAGTTCTTC
TRBV24-1	many	TRBJ2-5	.	CATSDPKTGIETQYF	TGTGCCACCAGTGACCCGAAAACAGGGATCGAGACCCAGTACTTC
TRBV4-2	few	TRBJ2-7	TRBD1	CASISDRDAYEQYF	TGTGCCAGCATCTCCGACAGGGATGCCTACGAGCAGTACTTC
TRBV7-3	.	TRBJ2-1	TRBD2	CASSLTGLASHNEQFF	TGTGCCAGCAGCCTAACTGGACTAGCGAGCCACAATGAGCAGTTCTTC
TRBV29-1	many	TRBJ1-1	.	CSVAAGSIMNTEAFF	TGCAGCGTTGCCGCAGGTTCAATAATGAACACTGAAGCTTTCTTT
TRBV20-1	many	TRBJ2-3	.	CSAKTPQPSTDTQYF	TGCAGTGCTAAAACCCCCCAGCCTAGCACAGATACGCAGTATTTT
TRBV6-2/TRBV6-3	many	TRBJ2-1	TRBD2	CASSYSTLANRFNEQFF	TGTGCCAGCAGTTACTCGACACTAGCGAACCGATTCAATGAGCAGTTCTTC
TRBV29-1	many	TRBJ2-7	.	CSGRGLAYEQYF	TGCAGCGGCAGGGGTCTTGCCTACGAGCAGTACTTC
TRBV6-5	many	TRBJ1-2	.	CASSYSGPAYGYTF	TGTGCCAGCAGTTACTCGGGGCCAGCTTATGGCTACACCTTC
TRBV12-3/TRBV12-4	many	TRBJ2-1	TRBD1	CASSQPGTGANEQFF	TGTGCCAGCAGTCAGCCCGGGACAGGGGCGAATGAGCAGTTCTTC
TRBV29-1	many	TRBJ2-2	.	CSVEGRENTGELFF	TGCAGCGTTGAGGGCAGGGAGAACACCGGGGAGCTGTTTTTT
TRBV3-1	many	TRBJ2-2	TRBD1	CASSRRGDRVDTGELFF	TGTGCCAGCAGCCGTCGAGGAGACAGGGTGGACACCGGGGAGCTGTTTTTT
TRBV20-1	many	TRBJ1-1	.	CSAPNGGAEAFF	TGCAGTGCCCCGAACGGAGGGGCTGAAGCTTTCTTT
TRBV5-4	many	TRBJ2-3	TRBD2	CASSLGLAGADTQYF	TGTGCCAGCAGCTTAGGGCTAGCGGGGGCAGATACGCAGTATTTT
TRBV29-1	few	TRBJ2-4	.	CSVEDWDRGLAAPGENIQYF	TGCAGCGTTGAAGATTGGGACAGGGGACTAGCGGCCCCAGGGGAAAACATTCAGTACTTC
TRBV6-5	many	TRBJ1-1	.	CASSYTHMNTEAFF	TGTGCCAGCAGTTACACCCACATGAACACTGAAGCTTTCTTT
TRBV7-9	many	TRBJ2-2	.	CASLLGTGELFF	TGTGCCAGCCTACTTGGGACCGGGGAGCTGTTTTTT
TRBV29-1	many	TRBJ1-2	.	CSVDFWDTNNYGYTF	TGCAGCGTTGATTTCTGGGACACGAATAACTATGGCTACACCTTC
TRBV9	.	TRBJ2-1	.	CASSVFGGSYNEQFF	TGTGCCAGCAGCGTCTTCGGAGGGTCCTACAATGAGCAGTTCTTC
TRBV29-1	many	TRBJ1-1	.	CSVEVLEGVYTEAFF	TGCAGCGTTGAAGTCCTGGAGGGGGTATACACTGAAGCTTTCTTT
TRBV9	many	TRBJ1-1	TRBD1	CASSGTGGLTEAFF	TGTGCCAGCAGCGGGACAGGGGGCTTAACTGAAGCTTTCTTT
TRBV30	few	TRBJ2-1	.	CAWSDLDNEQFF	TGTGCCTGGAGTGACCTCGACAATGAGCAGTTCTTC
TRBV9	many	TRBJ2-5	.	CASSGTGPLPQYF	TGTGCCAGCAGCGGTACAGGGCCGCTCCCCCAGTACTTC
TRBV7-9	.	TRBJ1-5	.	CASSLELGNQPQHF	TGTGCCAGCAGCTTAGAGTTGGGGAATCAGCCCCAGCATTTT